The T cell receptor (beta chain) under discussion was sequenced for a study of cytomegalovirus exposure and HLA in healthy donors. Study details: Some 200 million T cells yielded more than 95 million unique TCR beta sequences, as an earlier analysis found. Early on, a data release was issued that held 65 million to 100 million unique TCRs from HLA-typed donors. Study-wide results and caveats: The study put 150 to 200 TCR beta chains on its list as cytomegalovirus-associated. Analysis performed later showed TCR beta chains linked to HLA being more clonally expanded than equally common others.

Unmatched junction bases numbered 1, after V lost 0 bases and J lost 1 base. The CDR3 sequence is 15 residues long. Per germline, CDR1 SGHRS and CDR2 YFSETQ. As for this clone: Its antigen is undetermined.

This PCR relied on a set of 60 Vbeta primers and 13 Jbeta primers. The assay was immunoSEQ multiplex PCR, and TCRdb's table has in-frame clones only and misses some. The sample has 150,000 to 200,000 clones, around nine tenths seen once. Input material: PBMCs. This sequence joins TRBV5-1 and TRBJ2-3; 8 bases fit TRBD2. This sequence was found in a young woman in good health and CMV-seronegative. CDR3 sequence (DNA): TGCGCCAGCAGCTTGGCGACTAGCGGCACAGATACGCAGTATTTT. Protein sequence: CASSLATSGTDTQYF.